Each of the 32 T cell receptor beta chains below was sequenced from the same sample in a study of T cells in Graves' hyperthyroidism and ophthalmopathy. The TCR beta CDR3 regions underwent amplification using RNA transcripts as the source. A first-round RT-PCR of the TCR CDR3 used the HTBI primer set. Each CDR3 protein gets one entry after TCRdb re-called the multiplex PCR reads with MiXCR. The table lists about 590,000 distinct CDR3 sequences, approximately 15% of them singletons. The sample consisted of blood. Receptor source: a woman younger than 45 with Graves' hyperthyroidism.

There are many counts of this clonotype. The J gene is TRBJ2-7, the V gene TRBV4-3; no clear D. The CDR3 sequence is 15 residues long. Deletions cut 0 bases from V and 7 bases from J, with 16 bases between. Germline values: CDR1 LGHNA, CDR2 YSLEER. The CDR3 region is CASSQDWKDVGEQYF. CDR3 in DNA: TGCGCCAGCAGCCAAGATTGGAAGGATGTGGGGGAGCAGTACTTC.

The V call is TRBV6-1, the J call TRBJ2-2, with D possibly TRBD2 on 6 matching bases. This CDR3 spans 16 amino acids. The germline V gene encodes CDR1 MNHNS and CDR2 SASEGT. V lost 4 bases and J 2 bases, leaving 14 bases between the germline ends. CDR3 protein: CASSGRGTDNTGELFF. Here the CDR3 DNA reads TGTGCCAGCAGTGGGCGGGGCACGGACAACACCGGGGAGCTGTTTTTT.

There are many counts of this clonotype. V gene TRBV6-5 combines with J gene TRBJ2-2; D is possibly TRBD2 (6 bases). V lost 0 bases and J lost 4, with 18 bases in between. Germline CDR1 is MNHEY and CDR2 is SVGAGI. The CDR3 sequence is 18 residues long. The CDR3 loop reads CASSYSRRGWAGTGELFF. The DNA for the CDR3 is TGTGCCAGCAGTTACTCGCGGCGGGGATGGGCTGGCACCGGGGAGCTGTTTTTT.

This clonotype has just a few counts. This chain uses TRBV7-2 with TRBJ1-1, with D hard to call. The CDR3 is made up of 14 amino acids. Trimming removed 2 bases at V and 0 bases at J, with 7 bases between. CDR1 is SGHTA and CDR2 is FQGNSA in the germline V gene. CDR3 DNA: TGTGCCAGCAGCTTATACCAGTTGAACACTGAAGCTTTCTTT. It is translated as CASSLYQLNTEAFF.

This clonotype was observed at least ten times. CDR3 loop: CASSLRGQGAFDSPLHF. The CDR3, as DNA: TGTGCCAGCAGTCTCCGGGGACAGGGGGCATTTGATTCACCCCTCCACTTT. The chain is built from TRBV28 and TRBJ1-6, with TRBD1 identical over 12 bases. CDR1 is MDHEN and CDR2 is SYDVKM in the germline V gene. V lost 5 bases, J lost 8 bases, and 10 bases stayed unmatched. This CDR3 is 17 amino acids long.

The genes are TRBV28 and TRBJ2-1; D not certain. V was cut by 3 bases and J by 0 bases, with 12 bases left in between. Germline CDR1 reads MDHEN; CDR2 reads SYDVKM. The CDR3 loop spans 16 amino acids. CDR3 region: CASSFPIASSYNEQFF. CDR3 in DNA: TGTGCCAGCAGTTTTCCCATCGCCAGCTCCTACAATGAGCAGTTCTTC.

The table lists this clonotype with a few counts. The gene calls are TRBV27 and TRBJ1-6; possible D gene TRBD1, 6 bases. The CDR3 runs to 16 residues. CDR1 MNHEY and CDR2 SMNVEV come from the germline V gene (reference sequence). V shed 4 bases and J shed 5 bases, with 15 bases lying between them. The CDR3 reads CASSSRPPGDNSPLHF. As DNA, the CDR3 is TGTGCCAGCAGTTCCCGCCCCCCAGGGGATAATTCACCCCTCCACTTT.

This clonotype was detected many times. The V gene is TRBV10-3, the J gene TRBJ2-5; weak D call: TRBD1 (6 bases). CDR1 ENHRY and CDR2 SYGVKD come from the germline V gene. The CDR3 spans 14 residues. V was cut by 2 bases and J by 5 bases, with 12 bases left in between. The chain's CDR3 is CAISEGQRVETQYF. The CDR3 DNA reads TGTGCCATCAGTGAGGGACAGCGCGTCGAGACCCAGTACTTC.

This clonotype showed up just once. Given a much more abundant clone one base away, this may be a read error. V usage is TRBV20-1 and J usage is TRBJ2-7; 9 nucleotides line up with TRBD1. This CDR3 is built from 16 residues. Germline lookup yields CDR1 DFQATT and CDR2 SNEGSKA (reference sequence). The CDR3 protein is CSASGPRTGASYGQYF. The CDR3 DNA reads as TGCAGTGCTAGTGGCCCCAGGACAGGGGCTTCGTACGGGCAGTACTTC.

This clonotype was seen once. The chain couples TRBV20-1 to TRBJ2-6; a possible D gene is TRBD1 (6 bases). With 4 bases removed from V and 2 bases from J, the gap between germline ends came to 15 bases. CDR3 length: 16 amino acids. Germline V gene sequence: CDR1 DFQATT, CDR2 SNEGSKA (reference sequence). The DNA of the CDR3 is TGCAGTGCTAACACCGGGACAAGAGCTGGGGCCAACGTCCTGACTTTC. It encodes CSANTGTRAGANVLTF.

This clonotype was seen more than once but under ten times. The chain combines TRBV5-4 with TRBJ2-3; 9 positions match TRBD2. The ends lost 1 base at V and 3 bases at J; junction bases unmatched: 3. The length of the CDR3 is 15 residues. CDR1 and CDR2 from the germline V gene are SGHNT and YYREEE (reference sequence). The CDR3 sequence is CASSLYGLATDTQYF. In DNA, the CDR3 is TGTGCCAGCAGCTTGTATGGACTAGCGACAGATACGCAGTATTTT.

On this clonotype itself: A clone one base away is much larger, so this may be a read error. The CDR3, as DNA: TGTGCCAGCGGACTACAGACAGGGGGGGACGAGCAGTTCTTC. This gives the protein CASGLQTGGDEQFF. The chain employs TRBV28 and TRBJ2-1, with 9 bases identical to TRBD1. Germline-derived CDR1 and CDR2 are MDHEN and SYDVKM. This CDR3 has 14 amino acids. Losses at the gene ends were 8 bases for V and 10 bases for J; bases not matched to a gene: 12.

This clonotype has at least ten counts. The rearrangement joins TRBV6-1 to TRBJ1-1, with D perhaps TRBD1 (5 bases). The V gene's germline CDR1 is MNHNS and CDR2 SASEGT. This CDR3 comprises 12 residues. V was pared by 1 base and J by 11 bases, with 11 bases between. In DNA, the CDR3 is TGTGCCAGCAGTGAAGAGGGGACGGCCGCTTTCTTT. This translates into CASSEEGTAAFF.

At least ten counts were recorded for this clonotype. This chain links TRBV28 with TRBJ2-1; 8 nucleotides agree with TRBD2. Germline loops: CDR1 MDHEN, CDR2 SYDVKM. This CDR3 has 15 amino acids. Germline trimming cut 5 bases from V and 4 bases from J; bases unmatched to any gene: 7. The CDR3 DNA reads TGTGCCAGCAGTCCCAGCGGGAGCATTTACAATGAGCAGTTCTTC. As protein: CASSPSGSIYNEQFF.

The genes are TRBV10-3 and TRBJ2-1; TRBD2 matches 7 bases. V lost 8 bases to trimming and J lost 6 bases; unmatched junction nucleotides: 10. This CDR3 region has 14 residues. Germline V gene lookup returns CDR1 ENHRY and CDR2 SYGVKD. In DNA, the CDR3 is TGTGCCATCTCTGGCGGGAGTAGCGGCAATGAGCAGTTCTTC. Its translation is CAISGGSSGNEQFF.

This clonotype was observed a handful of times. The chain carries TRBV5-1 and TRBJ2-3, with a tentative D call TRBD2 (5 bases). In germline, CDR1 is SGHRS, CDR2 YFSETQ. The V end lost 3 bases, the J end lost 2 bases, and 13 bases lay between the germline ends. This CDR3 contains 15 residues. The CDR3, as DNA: TGCGCCAGCAGCTCTTCCGGGATTCACACAGATACGCAGTATTTT. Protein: CASSSSGIHTDTQYF.

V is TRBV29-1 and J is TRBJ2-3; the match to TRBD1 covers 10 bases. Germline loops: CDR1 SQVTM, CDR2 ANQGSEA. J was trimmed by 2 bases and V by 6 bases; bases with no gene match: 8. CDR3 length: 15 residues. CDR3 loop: CSVARQGADTDTQYF. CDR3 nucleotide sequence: TGCAGCGTAGCTAGACAGGGGGCTGACACAGATACGCAGTATTTT.

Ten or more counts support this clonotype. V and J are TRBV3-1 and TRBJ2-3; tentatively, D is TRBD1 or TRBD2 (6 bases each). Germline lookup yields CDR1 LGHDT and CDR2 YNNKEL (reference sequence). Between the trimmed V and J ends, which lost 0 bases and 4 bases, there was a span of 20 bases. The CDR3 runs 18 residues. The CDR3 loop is CASSQDRGGLLAPDTQYF. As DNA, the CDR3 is TGTGCCAGCAGCCAAGATAGAGGGGGACTCCTTGCACCAGATACGCAGTATTTT.

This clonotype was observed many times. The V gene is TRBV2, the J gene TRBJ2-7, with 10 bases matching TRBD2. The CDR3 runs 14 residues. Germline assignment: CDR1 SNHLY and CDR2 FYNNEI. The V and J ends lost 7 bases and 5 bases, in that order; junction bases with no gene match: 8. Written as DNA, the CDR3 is TGTGCCAGCAAAAGCGGGAGGGTAGAAAACGAGCAGTACTTC. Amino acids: CASKSGRVENEQYF.

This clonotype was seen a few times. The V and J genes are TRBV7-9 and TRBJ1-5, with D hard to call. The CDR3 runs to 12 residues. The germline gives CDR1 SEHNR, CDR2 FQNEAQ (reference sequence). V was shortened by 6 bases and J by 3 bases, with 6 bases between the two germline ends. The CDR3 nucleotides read TGTGCCAGCAGTCATCCCAATCAGCCCCAGCATTTT. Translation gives CASSHPNQPQHF.

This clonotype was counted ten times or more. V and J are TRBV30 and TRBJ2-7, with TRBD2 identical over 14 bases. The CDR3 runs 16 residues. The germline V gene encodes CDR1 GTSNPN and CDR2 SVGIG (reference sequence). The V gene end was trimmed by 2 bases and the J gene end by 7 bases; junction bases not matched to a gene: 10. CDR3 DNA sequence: TGTGCCTGGAGTATAGGACTAGCGGGAGGCCAGGGGGAGCAGTACTTC. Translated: CAWSIGLAGGQGEQYF.

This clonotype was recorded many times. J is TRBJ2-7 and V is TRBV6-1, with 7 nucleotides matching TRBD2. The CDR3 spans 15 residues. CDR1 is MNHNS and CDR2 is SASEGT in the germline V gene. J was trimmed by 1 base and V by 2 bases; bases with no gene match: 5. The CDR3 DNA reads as TGTGCCAGCAGTGAAAAGCTGGGGGGGTCCTACGAGCAGTACTTC. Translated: CASSEKLGGSYEQYF.

The CDR3 DNA is TGTGCCAGCAGTTGGGCGATTGGGGGCCCGTCCGAGCAGTACTTC. As protein: CASSWAIGGPSEQYF. J is TRBJ2-7 and V is TRBV6-2 or TRBV6-3, with a tentative D call TRBD1 (6 bases). The CDR3 loop spans 15 amino acids. V was trimmed by 4 bases and J by 6 bases, leaving 19 bases between them. The germline gives CDR1 MNHEY, CDR2 SVGEGT.

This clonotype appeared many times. The chain's CDR3 is CASSPPGGLNTGELFF. In DNA, the CDR3 is TGCGCCAGCAGCCCTCCGGGAGGACTGAACACCGGGGAGCTGTTTTTT. The gene calls are TRBV5-1 and TRBJ2-2; TRBD2 aligns across 7 bases. Looked up from germline, CDR1 is SGHRS and CDR2 is YFSETQ. The CDR3 is 16 amino acids. V lost 4 bases, J lost 1 base, and 7 bases stayed unmatched.

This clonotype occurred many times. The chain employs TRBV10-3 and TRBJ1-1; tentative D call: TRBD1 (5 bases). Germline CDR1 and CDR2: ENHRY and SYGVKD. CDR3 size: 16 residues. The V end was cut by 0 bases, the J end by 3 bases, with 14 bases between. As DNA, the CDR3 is TGTGCCATCAGTGAGTCACCATGGGGGGGGGACACTGAAGCTTTCTTT. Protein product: CAISESPWGGDTEAFF.

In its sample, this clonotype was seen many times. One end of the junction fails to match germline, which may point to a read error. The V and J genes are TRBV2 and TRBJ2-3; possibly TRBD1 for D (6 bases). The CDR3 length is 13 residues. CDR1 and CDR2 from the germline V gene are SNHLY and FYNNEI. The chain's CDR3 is CASRETATGTQYF. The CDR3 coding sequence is TGTGCCAGCAGGGAGACCGCGACAGGTACGCAGTATTTT. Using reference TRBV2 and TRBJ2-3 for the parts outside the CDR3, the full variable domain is EPEVTQTPSHQVTQMGQEVILRCVPISNHLYFYWYRQILGQKVEFLVSFYNNEISEKSEIFDDQFSVERPDGSNFTLKIRSTKLEDSAMYFCASRETATGTQYFGPGTRLTVL.

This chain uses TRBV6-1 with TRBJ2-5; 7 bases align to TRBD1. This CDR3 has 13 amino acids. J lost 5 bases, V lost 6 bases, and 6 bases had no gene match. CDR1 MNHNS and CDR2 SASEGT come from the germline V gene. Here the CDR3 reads CASRPQGYETQYF. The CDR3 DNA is TGTGCCAGCAGGCCACAGGGGTATGAGACCCAGTACTTC.

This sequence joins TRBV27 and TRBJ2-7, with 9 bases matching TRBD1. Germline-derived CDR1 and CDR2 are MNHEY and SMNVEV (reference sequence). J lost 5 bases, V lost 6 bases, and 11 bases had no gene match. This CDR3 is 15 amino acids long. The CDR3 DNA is TGTGCCAGCAGCTCCCAGACAGGGGGGTCGGACGAGCAGTACTTC. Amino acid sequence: CASSSQTGGSDEQYF.

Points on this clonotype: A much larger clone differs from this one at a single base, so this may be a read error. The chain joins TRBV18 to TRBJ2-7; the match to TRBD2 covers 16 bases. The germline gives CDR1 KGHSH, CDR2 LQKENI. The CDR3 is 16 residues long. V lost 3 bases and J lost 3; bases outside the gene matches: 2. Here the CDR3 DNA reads TGTGCCAGCTCACCGGGACTAGCGGGAGGGTTCTACGAGCAGTACTTC. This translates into CASSPGLAGGFYEQYF.

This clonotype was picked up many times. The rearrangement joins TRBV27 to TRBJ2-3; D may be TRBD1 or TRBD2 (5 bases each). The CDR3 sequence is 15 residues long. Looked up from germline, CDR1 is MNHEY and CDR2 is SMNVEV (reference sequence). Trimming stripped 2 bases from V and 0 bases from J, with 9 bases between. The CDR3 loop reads CASSLTGLSTDTQYF. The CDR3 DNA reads TGTGCCAGCAGTTTAACAGGACTGAGCACAGATACGCAGTATTTT.

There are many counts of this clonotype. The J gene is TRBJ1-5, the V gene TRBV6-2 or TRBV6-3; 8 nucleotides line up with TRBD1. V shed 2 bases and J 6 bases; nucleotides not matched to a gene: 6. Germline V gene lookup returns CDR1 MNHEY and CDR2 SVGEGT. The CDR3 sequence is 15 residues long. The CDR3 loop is CASSYAGGGGQPQHF. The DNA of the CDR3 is TGTGCCAGCAGTTACGCAGGGGGCGGTGGTCAGCCCCAGCATTTT.

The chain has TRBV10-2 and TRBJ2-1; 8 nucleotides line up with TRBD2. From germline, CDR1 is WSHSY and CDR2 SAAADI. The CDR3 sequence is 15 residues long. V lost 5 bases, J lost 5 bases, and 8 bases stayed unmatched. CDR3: CASSISGSMNNEQFF. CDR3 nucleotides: TGCGCCAGCAGTATCAGCGGGAGCATGAACAATGAGCAGTTCTTC.